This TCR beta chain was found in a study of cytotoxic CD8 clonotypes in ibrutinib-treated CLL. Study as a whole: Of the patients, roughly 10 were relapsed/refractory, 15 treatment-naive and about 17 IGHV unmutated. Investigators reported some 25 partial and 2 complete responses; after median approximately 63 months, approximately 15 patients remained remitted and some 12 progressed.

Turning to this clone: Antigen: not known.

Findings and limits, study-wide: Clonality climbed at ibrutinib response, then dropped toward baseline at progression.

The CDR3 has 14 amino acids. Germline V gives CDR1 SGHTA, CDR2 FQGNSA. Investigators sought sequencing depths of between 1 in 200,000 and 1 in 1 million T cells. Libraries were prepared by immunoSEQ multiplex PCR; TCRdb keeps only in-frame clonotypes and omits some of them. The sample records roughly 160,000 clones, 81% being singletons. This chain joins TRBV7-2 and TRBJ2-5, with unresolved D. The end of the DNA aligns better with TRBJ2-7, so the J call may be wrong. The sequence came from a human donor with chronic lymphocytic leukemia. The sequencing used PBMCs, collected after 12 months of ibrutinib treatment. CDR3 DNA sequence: TGTGCCAGCAGCCCAGAGGTAGCCTCCTACGAGCAGTACTTC. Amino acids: CASSPEVASYEQYF.